The clone carrying this T cell receptor beta chain appeared a few times. As yet, its antigen is unknown. Germline CDR1 reads SGHNT; CDR2 reads YYREEE (reference sequence). The CDR3 covers 14 residues. Between the trimmed V and J ends, which lost 0 bases and 7 bases, there was a span of 13 bases. The data derive from a study of beta chain features in type 1 diabetes. Study-level findings and limits: When Type 1 diabetes patients were examined, their TCRB CDR3s proved moderately but significantly shorter in all four CD4+ subsets.

The investigators reverse transcribed all of the isolated RNA, so they sequenced expressed TCRB transcripts. About 3.4 million reads on average were seen across naive, central memory and regulatory T cell samples. Clones were sequenced by immunoSEQ multiplex PCR, and TCRdb holds only the in-frame ones, with some missing. The table lists approximately 360,000 clones, roughly 12% of them singletons. The source material was naive CD4+ T cells from blood. The chain carries TRBV5-4 and TRBJ1-2; no clear D. The TCR sequence derives from a woman between 18 and 29 years old with type 1 diabetes. This CDR3 is CASSLDSPALGYTF. CDR3 nucleotides: TGTGCCAGCAGCTTGGATAGCCCGGCCCTTGGCTACACCTTC.